This TCR beta chain was identified during a study of PD-1 blockade in mismatch repair-deficient tumors. Germline lookup yields CDR1 GTSNPN and CDR2 SVGIG (reference sequence). J gave up 7 bases and V 3 bases, and 4 bases lay outside the gene matches. The CDR3 totals 15 residues. Regarding the study as a whole: Rapid post-treatment expansion, then contraction, generally preceding radiologic response, marked tumor-resident clones.

The method was immunoSEQ multiplex PCR; TCRdb's version includes in-frame clones alone and lacks a portion of them. The sample lists over 100,000 clones, 60% to 85% occurring once. This clone was picked up one time. What it binds is unknown. The V gene is TRBV30, the J gene TRBJ2-2; TRBD2 matches 14 bases. This clonotype was sampled from an adult with mismatch repair-deficient cancer. The sequenced sample was peripheral blood, obtained 60 to 65 weeks after starting pembrolizumab. As DNA, the CDR3 is TGTGCCTGGAGCAAGGGACTAGCGGGAGTCGGGGAGCTGTTTTTT. It is translated as CAWSKGLAGVGELFF.